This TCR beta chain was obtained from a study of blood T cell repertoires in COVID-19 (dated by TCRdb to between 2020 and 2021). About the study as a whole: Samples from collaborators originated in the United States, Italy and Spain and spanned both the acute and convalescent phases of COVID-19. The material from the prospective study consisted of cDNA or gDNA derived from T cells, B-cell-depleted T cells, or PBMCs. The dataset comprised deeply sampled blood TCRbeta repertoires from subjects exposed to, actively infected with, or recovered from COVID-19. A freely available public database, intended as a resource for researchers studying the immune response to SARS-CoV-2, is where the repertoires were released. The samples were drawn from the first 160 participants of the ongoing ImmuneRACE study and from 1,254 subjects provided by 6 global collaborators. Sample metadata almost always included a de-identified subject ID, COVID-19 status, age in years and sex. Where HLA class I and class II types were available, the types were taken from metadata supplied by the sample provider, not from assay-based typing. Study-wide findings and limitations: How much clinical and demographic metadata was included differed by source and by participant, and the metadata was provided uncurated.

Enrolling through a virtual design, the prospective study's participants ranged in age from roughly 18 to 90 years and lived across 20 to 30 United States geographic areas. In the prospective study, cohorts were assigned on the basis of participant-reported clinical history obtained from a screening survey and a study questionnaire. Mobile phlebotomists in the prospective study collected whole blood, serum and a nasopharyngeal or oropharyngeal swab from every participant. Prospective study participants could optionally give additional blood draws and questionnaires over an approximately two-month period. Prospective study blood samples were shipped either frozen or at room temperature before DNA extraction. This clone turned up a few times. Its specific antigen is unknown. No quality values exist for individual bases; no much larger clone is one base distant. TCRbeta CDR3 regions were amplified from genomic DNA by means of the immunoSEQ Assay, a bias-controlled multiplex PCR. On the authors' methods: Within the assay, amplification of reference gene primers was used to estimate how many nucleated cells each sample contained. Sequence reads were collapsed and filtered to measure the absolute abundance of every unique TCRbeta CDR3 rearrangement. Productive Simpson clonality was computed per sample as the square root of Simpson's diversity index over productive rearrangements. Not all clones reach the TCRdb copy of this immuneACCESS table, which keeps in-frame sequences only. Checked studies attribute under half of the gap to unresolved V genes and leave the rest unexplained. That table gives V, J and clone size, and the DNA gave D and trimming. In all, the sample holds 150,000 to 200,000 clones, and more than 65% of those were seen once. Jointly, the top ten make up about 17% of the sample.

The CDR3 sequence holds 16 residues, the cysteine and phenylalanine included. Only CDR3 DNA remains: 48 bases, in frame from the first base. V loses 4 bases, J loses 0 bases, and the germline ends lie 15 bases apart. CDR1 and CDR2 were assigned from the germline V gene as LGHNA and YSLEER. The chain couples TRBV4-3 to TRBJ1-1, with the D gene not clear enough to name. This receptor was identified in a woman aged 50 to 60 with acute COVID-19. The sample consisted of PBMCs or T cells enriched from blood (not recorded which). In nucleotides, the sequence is TGCGCCAGCAGCCTAGAAGGACTTACAGTGAACACTGAAGCTTTCTTT. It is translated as CASSLEGLTVNTEAFF.